The subject of this entry is one T cell receptor (beta chain). The sample comes from a study of blood T cell repertoires in COVID-19. Original processing notes: Researchers report that nucleated cell counts were estimated from reference gene primer amplification. The table came from immunoSEQ multiplex PCR; TCRdb's copy has only in-frame clones and leaves some out. That table supplies the V and J calls and clone size; D and trimming were determined from the DNA. Here the sample spans some 130,000 clones, roughly 79% being singletons. V was pared by 7 bases and J by 4 bases, with 17 bases of the junction left unmatched. In germline, CDR1 is SNHLY, CDR2 FYNNEI. The length of the CDR3 is 17 residues.

The chain links TRBV2 to TRBJ2-5; 8 bases fit TRBD2. The TCR originated in a woman aged 55-70 years with active or convalescent COVID-19. Material: peripheral blood. Here the CDR3 reads CASTLGQYPGGGETQYF. The CDR3 DNA follows: TGTGCCAGCACCCTAGGACAGTATCCGGGGGGGGGAGAGACCCAGTACTTC.